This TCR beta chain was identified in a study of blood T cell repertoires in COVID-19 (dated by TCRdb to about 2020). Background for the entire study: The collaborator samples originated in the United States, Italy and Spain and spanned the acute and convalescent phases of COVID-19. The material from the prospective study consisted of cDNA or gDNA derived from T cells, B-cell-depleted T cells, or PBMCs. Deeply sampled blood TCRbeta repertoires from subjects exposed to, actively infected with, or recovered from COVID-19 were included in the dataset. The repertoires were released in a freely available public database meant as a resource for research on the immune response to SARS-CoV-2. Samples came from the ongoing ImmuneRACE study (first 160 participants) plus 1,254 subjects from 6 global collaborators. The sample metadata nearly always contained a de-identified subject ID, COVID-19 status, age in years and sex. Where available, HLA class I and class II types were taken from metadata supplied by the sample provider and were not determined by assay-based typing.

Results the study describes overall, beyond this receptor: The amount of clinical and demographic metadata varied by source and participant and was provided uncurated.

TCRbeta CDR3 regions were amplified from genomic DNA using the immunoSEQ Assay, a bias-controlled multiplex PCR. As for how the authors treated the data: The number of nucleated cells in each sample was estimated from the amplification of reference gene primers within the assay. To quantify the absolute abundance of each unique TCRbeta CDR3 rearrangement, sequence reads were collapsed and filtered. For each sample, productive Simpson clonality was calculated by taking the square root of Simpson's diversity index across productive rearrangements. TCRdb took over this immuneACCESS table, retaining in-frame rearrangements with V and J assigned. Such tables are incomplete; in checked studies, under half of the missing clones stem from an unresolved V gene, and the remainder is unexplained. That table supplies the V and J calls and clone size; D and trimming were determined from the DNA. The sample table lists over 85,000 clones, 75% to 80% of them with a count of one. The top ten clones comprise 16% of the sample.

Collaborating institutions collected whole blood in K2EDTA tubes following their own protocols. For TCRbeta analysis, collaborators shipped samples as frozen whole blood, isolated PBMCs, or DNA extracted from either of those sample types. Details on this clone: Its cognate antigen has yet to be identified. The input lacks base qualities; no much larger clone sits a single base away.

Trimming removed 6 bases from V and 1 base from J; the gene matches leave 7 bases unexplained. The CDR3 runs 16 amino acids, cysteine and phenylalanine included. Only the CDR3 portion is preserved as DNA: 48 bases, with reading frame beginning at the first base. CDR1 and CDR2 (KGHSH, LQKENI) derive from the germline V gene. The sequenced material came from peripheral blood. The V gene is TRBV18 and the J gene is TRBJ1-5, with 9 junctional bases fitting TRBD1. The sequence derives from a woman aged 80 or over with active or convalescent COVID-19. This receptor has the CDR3 CASSRLGQGSNQPQHF. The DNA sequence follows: TGTGCCAGCTCCCGATTGGGACAGGGAAGCAATCAGCCCCAGCATTTT.